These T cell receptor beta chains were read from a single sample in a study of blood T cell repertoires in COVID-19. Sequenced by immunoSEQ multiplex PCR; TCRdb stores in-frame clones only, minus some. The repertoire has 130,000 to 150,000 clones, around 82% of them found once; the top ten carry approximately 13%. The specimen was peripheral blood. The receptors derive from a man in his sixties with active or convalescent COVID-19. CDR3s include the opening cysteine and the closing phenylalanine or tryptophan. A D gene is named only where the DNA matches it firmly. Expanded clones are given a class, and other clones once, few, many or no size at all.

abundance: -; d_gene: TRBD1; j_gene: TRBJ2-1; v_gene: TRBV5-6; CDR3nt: TGTGCCAGCACCCCGGGACAGGGTTCGGATGAGCAGTTCTTC; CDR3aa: CASTPGQGSDEQFF
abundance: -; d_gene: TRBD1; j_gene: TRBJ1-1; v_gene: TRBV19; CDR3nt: TGTGCCAGTAGTATCGGACAGGGAGAGATGAACACTGAAGCTTTCTTT; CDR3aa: CASSIGQGEMNTEAFF
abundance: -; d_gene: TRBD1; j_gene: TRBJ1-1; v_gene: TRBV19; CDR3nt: TGTGCCAGTAGTATAGTAGGACAGGGTGAGACTGAAGCTTTCTTT; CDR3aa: CASSIVGQGETEAFF
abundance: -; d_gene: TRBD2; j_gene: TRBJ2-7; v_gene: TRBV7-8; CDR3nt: TGTGCCAGCAGCTATGGGACTAGCGGGACCTACGAGCAGTACTTC; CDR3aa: CASSYGTSGTYEQYF
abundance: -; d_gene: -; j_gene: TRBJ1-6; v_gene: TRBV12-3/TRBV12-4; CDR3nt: TGTGCAATCGCCCGGTCGGATAATTCACCCCTCCACTTT; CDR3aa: CAIARSDNSPLHF
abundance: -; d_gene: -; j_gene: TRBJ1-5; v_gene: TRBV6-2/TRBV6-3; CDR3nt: TGTGCCAGCAGTAGGACAACGTATAGCAATCAGCCCCAGCATTTT; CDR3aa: CASSRTTYSNQPQHF
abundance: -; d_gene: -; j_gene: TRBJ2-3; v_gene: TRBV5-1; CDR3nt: TGCGCCAGCAGCTTGGGGGGAGCTAGCACAGATACGCAGTATTTT; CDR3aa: CASSLGGASTDTQYF
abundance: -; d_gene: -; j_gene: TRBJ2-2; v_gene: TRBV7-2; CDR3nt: TGTGCCAGCAGCTTATACACCTCGACAGCGAACACCGGGGAGCTGTTTTTT; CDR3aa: CASSLYTSTANTGELFF
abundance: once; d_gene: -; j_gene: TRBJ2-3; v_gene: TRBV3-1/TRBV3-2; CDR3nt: TGTGCCAGCAGCCAGCGACTAGAGGGCTCGGATACGCAGTATTTT; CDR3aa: CASSQRLEGSDTQYF
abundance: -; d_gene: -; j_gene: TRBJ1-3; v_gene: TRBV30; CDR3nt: TGTGCCTGGATACCCCGGGGGGTTGTCGGAAACACCATATATTTT; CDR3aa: CAWIPRGVVGNTIYF
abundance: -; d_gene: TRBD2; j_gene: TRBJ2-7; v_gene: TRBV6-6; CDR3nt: TGTGCCAGCTCCCGGGGGGACCGGGGCGAGCAGTACTTC; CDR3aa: CASSRGDRGEQYF
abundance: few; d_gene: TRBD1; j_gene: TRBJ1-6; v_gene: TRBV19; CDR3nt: TGTGCCAGTAGTATCGACAGGGGGCCCGACGGGTTGGATTCACCCCTCCACTTT; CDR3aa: CASSIDRGPDGLDSPLHF
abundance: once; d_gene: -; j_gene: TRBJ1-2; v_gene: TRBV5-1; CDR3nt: TGCGCCAGCAGCCGGGAGGCGAGAAGCTATGGCTACACCTTC; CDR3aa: CASSREARSYGYTF
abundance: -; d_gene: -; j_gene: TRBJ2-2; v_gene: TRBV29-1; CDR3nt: TGCAGCGCCCGACAGTTCGCGAACACCGGGGAGCTGTTTTTT; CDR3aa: CSARQFANTGELFF
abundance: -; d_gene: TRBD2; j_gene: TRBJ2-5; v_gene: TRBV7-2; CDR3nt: TGTGCCAGCAGCCCCTCCCTAGCGGGAGCCCAAGAGACCCAGTACTTC; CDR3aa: CASSPSLAGAQETQYF
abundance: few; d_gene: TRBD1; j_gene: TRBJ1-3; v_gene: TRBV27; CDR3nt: TGTGCCAGCAGTTTATCCCCCGGGACAGTGAATGGAAACACCATATATTTT; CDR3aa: CASSLSPGTVNGNTIYF
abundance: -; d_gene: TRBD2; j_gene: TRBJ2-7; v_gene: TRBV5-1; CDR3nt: TGCGCCAGCAGCCTTTCGGCGGGAGGGGGAGTCTACGAGCAGTACTTC; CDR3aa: CASSLSAGGGVYEQYF
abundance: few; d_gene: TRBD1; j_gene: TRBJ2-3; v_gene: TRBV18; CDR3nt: TGTGCCAGCTCACGGGACAGCAGCACAGATACGCAGTATTTT; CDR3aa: CASSRDSSTDTQYF
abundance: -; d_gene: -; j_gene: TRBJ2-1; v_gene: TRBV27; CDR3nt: TGTGCCACCGAAACCAGGGCGCGCAATGAGCAGTTCTTC; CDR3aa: CATETRARNEQFF
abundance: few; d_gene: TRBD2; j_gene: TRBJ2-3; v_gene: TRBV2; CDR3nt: TGTGCCAGCAGGCGGGAGTTAGATGCAGATACGCAGTATTTT; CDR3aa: CASRRELDADTQYF
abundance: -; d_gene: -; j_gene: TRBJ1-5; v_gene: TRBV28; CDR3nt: TGTGCCAGCAGTTCCCGGACAGATGGAAGGCCCCAGCATTTT; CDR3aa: CASSSRTDGRPQHF
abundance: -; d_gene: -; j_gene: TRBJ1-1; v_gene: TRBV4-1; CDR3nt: TGCGCCAGCAGCCAAGATGTGAACATGAACACTGAAGCTTTCTTT; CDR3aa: CASSQDVNMNTEAFF
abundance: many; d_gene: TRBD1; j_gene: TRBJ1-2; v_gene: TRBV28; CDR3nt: TGTGCCAGCAGTTTGATGGGACAGGCATCCTTAAACTATGGCTACACCTTC; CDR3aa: CASSLMGQASLNYGYTF
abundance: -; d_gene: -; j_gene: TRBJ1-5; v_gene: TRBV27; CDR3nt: TGTGCCAGCAGTTTATTCGGTCCTCCCGGGCAGCCCCAGCATTTT; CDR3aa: CASSLFGPPGQPQHF
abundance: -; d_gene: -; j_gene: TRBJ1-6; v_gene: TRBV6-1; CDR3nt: TGTGCCAGCAGTGAAGAAGTGCGGACTCCTAGGTCACCCCTCCACTTT; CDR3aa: CASSEEVRTPRSPLHF